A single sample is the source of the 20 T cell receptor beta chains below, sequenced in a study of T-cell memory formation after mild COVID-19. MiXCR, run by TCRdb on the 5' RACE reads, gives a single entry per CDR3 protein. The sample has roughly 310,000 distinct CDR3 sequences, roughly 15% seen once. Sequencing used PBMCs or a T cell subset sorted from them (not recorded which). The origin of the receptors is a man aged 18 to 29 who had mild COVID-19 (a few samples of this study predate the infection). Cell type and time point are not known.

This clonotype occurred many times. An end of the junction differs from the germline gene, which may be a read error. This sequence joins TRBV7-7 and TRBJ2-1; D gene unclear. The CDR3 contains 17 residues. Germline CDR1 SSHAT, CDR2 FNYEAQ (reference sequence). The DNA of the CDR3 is TGTGCTAGCAGCCCACGGGTCTCGACGAGCTCCTACAATGAGCAGTTCTTC. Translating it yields CASSPRVSTSSYNEQFF.

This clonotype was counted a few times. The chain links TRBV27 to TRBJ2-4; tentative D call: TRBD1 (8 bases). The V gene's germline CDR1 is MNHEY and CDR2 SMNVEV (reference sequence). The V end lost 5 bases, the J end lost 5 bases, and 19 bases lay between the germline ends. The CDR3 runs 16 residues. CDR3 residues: CASSRRTGTTENIQYF. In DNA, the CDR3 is TGTGCCAGCAGTCGTAGGACAGGGACTACCGAAAACATTCAGTACTTC.

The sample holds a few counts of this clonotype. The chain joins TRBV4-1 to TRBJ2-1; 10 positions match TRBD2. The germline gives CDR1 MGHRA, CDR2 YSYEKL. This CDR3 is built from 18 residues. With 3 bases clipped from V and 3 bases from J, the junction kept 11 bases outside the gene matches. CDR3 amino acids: CASSHPHRTSGVYNEQFF. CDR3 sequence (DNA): TGCGCCAGCAGCCATCCGCATCGGACTAGCGGCGTCTACAATGAGCAGTTCTTC.

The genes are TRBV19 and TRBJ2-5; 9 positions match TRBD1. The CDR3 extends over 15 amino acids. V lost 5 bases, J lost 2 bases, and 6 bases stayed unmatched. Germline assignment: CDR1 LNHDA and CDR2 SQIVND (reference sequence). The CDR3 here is CASSGQGRGQETQYF. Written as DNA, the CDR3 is TGTGCCAGTAGTGGACAGGGGAGGGGACAAGAGACCCAGTACTTC.

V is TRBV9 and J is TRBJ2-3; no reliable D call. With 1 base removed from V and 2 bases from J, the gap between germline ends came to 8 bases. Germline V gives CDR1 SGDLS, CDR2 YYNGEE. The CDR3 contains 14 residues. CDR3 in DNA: TGTGCCAGCAGCGTACAGGTTACCACAGATACGCAGTATTTT. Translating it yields CASSVQVTTDTQYF.

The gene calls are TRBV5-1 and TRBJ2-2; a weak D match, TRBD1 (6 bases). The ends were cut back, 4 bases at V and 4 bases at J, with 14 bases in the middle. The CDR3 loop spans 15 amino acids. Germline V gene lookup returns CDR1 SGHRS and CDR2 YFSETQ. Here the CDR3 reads CASSATGRGTGELFF. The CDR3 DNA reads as TGCGCCAGCAGCGCAACAGGGAGAGGCACCGGGGAGCTGTTTTTT.

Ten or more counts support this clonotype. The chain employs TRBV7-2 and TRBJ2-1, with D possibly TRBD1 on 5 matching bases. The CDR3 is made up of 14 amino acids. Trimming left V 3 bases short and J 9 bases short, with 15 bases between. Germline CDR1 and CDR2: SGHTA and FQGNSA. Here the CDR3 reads CASSFRGSNSEQFF. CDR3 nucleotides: TGTGCCAGCAGCTTTAGGGGTAGTAACAGTGAGCAGTTCTTC.

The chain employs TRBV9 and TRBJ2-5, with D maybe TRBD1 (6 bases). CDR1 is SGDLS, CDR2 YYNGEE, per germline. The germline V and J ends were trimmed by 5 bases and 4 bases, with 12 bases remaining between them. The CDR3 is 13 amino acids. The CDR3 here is CASSEGHPETQYF. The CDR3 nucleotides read TGTGCCAGCAGTGAGGGACACCCAGAGACCCAGTACTTC.

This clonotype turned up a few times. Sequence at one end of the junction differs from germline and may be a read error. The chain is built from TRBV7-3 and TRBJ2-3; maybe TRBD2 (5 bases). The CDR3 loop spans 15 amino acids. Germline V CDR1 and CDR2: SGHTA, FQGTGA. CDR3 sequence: CASSPGIAPTNTQYF. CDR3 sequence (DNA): TGTGCCAGCAGCCCCGGAATAGCGCCCACAAATACGCAGTATTTT.

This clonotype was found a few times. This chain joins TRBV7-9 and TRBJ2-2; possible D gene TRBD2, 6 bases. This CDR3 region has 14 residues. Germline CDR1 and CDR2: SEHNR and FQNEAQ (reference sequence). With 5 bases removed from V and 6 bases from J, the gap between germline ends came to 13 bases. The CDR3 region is CASSPPWEAGELFF. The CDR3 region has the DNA TGTGCCAGCAGCCCCCCGTGGGAGGCCGGGGAGCTGTTTTTT.

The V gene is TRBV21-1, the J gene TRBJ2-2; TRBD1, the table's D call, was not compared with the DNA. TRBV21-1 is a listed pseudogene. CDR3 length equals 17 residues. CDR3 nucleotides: TGTGCCAGCAGCTCTACAGGGGGCCCCGGTTTAGGCGGGGAGCTGTTTTTT. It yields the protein CASSSTGGPGLGGELFF.

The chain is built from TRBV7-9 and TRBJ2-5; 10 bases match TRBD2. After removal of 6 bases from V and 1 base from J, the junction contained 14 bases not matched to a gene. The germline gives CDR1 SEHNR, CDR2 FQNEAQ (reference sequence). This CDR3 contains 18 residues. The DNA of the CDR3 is TGTGCCAGCAGTTTCCCGATGGGTAGCGGGGGGCCCCAAGAGACCCAGTACTTC. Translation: CASSFPMGSGGPQETQYF.

For the CDR3, the DNA is TGTGCCAGTAGTATCCGGACAGGTGGAAACACCATATATTTT. It codes for CASSIRTGGNTIYF. J is TRBJ1-3 and V is TRBV19; 7 bases fit TRBD1. This CDR3 is 14 amino acids long. The germline CDR1 and CDR2 sequences are LNHDA and SQIVND (reference sequence). The ends lost 3 bases at V and 3 bases at J; junction bases unmatched: 2.

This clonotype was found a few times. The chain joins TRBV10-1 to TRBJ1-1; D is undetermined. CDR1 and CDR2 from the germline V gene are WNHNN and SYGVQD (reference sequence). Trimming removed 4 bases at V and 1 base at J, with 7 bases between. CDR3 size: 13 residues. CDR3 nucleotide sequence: TGCGCCAGCAGTGTGGCAGAGAACACTGAAGCTTTCTTT. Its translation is CASSVAENTEAFF.

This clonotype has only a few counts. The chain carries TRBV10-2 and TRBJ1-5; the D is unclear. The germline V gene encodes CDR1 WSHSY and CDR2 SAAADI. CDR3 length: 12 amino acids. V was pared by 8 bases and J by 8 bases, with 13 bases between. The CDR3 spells CASRASAEPQHF. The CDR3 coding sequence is TGCGCCAGCCGGGCAAGTGCGGAGCCCCAGCATTTT.

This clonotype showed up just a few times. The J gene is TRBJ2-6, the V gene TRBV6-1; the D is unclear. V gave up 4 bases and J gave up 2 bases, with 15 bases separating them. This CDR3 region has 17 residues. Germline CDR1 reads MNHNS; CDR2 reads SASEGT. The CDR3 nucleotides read TGTGCCAGCAGTGTATCCGCCCTAGGCACTGGGGCCAACGTCCTGACTTTC. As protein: CASSVSALGTGANVLTF.

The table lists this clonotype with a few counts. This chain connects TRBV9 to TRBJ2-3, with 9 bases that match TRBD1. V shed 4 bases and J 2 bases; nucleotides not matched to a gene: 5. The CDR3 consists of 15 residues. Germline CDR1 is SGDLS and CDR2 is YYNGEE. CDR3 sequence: CASSRRTGDTDTQYF. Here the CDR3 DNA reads TGTGCCAGCAGCAGAAGGACAGGGGACACAGATACGCAGTATTTT. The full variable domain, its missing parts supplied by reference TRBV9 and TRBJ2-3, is DSGVTQTPKHLITATGQRVTLRCSPRSGDLSVYWYQQSLDQGLQFLIQYYNGEERAKGNILERFSAQQFPDLHSELNLSSLELGDSALYFCASSRRTGDTDTQYFGPGTRLTVL.

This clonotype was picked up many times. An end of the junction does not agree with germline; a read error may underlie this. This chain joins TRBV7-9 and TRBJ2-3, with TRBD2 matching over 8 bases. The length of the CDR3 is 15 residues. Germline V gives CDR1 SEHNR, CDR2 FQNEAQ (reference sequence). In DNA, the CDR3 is TGTGCCAGCAGTTTAGCGGGGCCGAGCACAGATACGCAGTATTTT. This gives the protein CASSLAGPSTDTQYF.

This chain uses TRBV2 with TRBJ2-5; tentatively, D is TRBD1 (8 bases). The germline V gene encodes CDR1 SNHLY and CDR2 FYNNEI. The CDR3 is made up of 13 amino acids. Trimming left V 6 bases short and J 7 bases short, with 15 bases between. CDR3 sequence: CASRVDREGTQYF. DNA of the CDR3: TGTGCCAGCAGGGTGGACAGGGAGGGGACCCAGTACTTC.

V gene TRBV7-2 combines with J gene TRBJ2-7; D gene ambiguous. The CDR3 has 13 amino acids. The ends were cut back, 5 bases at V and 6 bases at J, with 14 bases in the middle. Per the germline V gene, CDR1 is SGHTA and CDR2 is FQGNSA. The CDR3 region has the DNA TGTGCCAGCAGCCCAGAGGTAGGGCGCGAGCAGTACGTC. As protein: CASSPEVGREQYV.